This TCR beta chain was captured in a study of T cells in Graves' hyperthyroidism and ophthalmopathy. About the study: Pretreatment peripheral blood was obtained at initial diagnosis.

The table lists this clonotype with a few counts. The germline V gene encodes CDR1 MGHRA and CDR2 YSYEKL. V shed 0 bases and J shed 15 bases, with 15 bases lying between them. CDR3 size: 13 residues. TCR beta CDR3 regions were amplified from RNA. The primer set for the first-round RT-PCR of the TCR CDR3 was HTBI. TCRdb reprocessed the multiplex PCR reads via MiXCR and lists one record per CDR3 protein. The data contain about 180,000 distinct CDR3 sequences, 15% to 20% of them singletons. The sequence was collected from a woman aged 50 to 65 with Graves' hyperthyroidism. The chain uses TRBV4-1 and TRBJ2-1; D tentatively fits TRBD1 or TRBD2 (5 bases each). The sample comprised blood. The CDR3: CASSQDPSEGRFF. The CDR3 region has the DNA TGCGCCAGCAGCCAAGATCCCAGCGAGGGGCGGTTCTTC.